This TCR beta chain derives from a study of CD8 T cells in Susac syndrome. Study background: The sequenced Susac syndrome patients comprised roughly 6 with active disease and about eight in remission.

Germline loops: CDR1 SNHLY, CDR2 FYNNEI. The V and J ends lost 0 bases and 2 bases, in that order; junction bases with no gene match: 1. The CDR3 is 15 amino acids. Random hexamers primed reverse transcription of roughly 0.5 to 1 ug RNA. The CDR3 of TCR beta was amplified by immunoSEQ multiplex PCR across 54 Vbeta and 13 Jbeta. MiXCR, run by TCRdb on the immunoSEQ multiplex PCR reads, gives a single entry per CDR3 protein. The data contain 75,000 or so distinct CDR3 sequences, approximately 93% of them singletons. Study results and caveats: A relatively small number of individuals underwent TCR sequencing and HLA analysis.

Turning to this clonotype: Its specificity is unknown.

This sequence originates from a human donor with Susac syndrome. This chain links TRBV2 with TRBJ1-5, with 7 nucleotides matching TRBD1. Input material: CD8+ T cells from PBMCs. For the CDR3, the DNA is TGTGCCAGCAGTGAAGCAACAGGGGGCAATCAGCCCCAGCATTTT. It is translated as CASSEATGGNQPQHF. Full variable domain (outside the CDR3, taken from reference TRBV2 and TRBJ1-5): EPEVTQTPSHQVTQMGQEVILRCVPISNHLYFYWYRQILGQKVEFLVSFYNNEISEKSEIFDDQFSVERPDGSNFTLKIRSTKLEDSAMYFCASSEATGGNQPQHFGDGTRLSIL.